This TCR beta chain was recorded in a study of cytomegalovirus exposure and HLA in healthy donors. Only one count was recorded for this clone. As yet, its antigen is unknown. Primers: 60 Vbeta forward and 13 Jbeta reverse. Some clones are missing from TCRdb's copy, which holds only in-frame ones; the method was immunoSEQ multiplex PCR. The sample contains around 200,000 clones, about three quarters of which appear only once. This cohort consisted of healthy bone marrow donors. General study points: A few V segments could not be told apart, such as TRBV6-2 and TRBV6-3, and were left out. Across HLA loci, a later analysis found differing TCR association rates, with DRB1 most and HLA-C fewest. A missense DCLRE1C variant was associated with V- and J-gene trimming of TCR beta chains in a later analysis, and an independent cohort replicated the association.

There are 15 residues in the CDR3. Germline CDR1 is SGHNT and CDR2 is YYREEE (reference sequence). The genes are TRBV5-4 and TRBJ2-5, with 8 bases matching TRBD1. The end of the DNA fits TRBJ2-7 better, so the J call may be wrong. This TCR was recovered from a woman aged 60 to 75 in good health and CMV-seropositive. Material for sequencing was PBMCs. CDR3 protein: CASSLFGTGQYEQYF. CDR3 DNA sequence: TGTGCCAGCAGCTTGTTCGGGACAGGACAATACGAGCAGTACTTC.